This TCR beta chain was sequenced in a study of read filtering for tumor transcriptome and immune sequencing (dated by TCRdb to the early 2020s). Context from the whole study: The cohort consisted of some 17 male and under 15 female patients, with a mean age of roughly 66 years and an age range of about 40 to 90. Under revised international staging, about eight patients fell into R-ISS I, some 15 into R-ISS II and more than five into R-ISS III. Per sample, about 4.05 to 11 million TCR-region mapped reads were obtained with IR-seq, compared with only 85 to 1273 with RNA-seq. The study compared TCR repertoires from targeted immune repertoire sequencing and bulk whole-transcriptome sequencing run on the same bone marrow samples. After DNase treatment, whole-transcriptome libraries were prepared using the TruSeq RNA Access Library Prep Kit. A main aim was a read-filtering strategy for immune repertoire data, specifically whether clonotypes supported by a single read should be removed. Overall study outcomes, separate from this receptor: The sorted CD138-negative fraction was composed of a mixed bone marrow immune population rather than of purified T cells. In IR-seq, single-read clonotypes were 80% to 90% of clonotypes but approximately 3.2% of total reads; in RNA-seq they were roughly 72% of clonotypes and 44.6% of reads. Compared with RNA-seq, IR-seq captured clonotypes at much greater depth and more reliably, and a smaller IR-seq throughput was enough to identify most of the shared clonotypes. When single-read clonotypes were removed, the proportions of shared clonotypes in IR-seq and RNA-seq correlated more strongly.

Starting from about 400 ng RNA, TCR libraries were constructed with the Immunoverse kit using molecular barcoded adaptors that cover the alpha/delta and beta/gamma chains. TCR library preparation was performed with the same RNA that was used for transcriptome sequencing. TCR libraries were sequenced on an Illumina HiSeq 4000 with 2 x 150 cycles. The original methods were these. MiXCR aligned TCR reads to human V, D, J and C references and assembled the aligned reads into CDR3 clonotypes, with quality filtering and error correction included. Clonotype counts and gene usage diversity were analyzed with the tcR package in R. Raw mapping reads were checked after the RNA-seq reads had been mapped by STAR aligner version 2.5.3a onto the human GRCh37 genome. To test how sequencing depth affects detected clonotypes, IR-seq fastq files were randomly downsampled with Seqtk 1.3. TCRdb trimmed the raw reads at Q25, called clones with MiXCR and kept productive beta chains. Entries are consolidated by CDR3 protein sequence, retaining the most common genes and DNA. Here the V and J calls rest on TCRdb's processing, not on the authors' analysis. The sample data list around 140,000 distinct CDR3 sequences, and roughly 13% of these were observed just once. Jointly, the top ten make up about 7.7% of the sample.

The cysteine opens and the phenylalanine closes a CDR3 of 18 amino acids. The entry retains the CDR3 DNA only, 54 bases that are in frame from base 1. Here V drops 8 bases and J drops 4 bases, and the junction holds 19 bases not matched to any gene. According to the germline V gene, CDR1 reads SQVTM and CDR2 reads ANQGSEA. There are many counts of this clonotype. This clone's antigen is unknown. Base-call qualities are not available, and no considerably larger clone is one nucleotide away. Every patient had bone marrow sampled at the time of active disease. Ficoll-Hypaque density gradient centrifugation was used to isolate bone marrow mononuclear cells. Myeloma plasma cells were removed and CD138-negative cells were obtained by negative selection following labeling with CD138 magnetic microbeads on a MACS separator. Purity of the isolated cells was checked by flow cytometry on an Attune NxT using CD138 antibodies. TRIzol reagent was used to extract total RNA, and a NanoDrop spectrophotometer was used to quantify the extracted RNA. Paired RNA-seq and IR-seq were performed on the CD138-negative bone marrow sample of each patient.

This sequence originates from a donor over 35 with multiple myeloma. Sequenced material: a population of CD138-negative cells sorted from bone marrow. The intended sense of this specimen's cell subset or site label: bone marrow mononuclear cells depleted of CD138+ plasma/myeloma cells by negative magnetic selection. The sequence is built from TRBV29-1 and TRBJ2-1; 11 bases in the middle match TRBD2. The bases read TGCAGCATCGGACTAGCGGGTATTACAACCATGAGATACAATGAGCAGTTCTTC. This is translated as CSIGLAGITTMRYNEQFF.